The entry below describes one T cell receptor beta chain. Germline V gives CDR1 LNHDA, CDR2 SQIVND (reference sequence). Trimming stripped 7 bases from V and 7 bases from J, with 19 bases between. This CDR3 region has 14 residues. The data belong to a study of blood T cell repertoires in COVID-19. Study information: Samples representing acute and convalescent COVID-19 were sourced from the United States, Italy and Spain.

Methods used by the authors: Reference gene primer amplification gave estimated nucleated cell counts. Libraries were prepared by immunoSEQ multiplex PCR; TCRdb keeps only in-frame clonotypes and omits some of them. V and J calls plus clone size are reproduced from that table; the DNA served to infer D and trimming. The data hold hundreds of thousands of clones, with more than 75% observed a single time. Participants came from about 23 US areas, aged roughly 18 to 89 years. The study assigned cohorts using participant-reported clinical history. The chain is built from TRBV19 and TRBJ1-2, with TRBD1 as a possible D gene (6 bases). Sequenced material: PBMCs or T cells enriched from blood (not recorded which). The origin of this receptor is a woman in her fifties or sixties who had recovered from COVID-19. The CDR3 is CASTIERVGGGYTF. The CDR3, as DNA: TGTGCCAGTACCATCGAAAGGGTAGGGGGTGGCTACACCTTC.